Listed below are T cell receptor beta chains from one sample, sequenced in a study of blood T cell repertoires in COVID-19. Clones were read by immunoSEQ multiplex PCR, and TCRdb kept only the in-frame ones, dropping some. Of around 80,000 clones detected, around 89% appear once; the ten largest clones hold 0.5% to 0.7%. Sequencing used peripheral blood. The origin of the receptors is a man aged 55 to 70 with acute or convalescent COVID-19. The CDR3 runs from the conserved cysteine through the conserved F or W. A D gene is named only where the DNA matches it firmly.

V,D,J,CDR3,DNA
TRBV4-1,TRBD1,TRBJ2-7,CASSQVETGNYEQYF,TGCGCCAGCAGCCAAGTGGAGACAGGGAACTACGAGCAGTACTTC
TRBV5-5,-,TRBJ1-2,CASSLVEGANYGYTF,TGTGCCAGCAGCTTGGTGGAGGGAGCTAACTATGGCTACACCTTC
TRBV9,-,TRBJ2-1,CASSQAGEQFF,TGTGCCAGCAGCCAGGCTGGAGAGCAGTTCTTC
TRBV5-1,TRBD1,TRBJ2-6,CASTRTGESSGANVLTF,TGCGCCAGCACCCGGACAGGAGAGTCGTCTGGGGCCAACGTCCTGACTTTC
TRBV2,-,TRBJ1-3,CASSDTRGGNTIYF,TGTGCCAGCAGTGATACCAGGGGAGGAAACACCATATATTTT
TRBV5-4,-,TRBJ1-2,CASSTPGDRLDGYTF,TGTGCCAGCAGCACCCCGGGAGATAGGCTCGATGGCTACACCTTC
TRBV5-1,TRBD2,TRBJ2-7,CASSSYLAGGPGEQYF,TGCGCCAGCAGCTCATATTTAGCGGGAGGGCCTGGGGAGCAGTACTTC
TRBV9,-,TRBJ2-7,CASSVAGGEGEQYF,TGTGCCAGCAGCGTAGCTGGGGGCGAAGGCGAGCAGTACTTC
TRBV6-5,TRBD2,TRBJ2-5,CASSYKTGGYETQYF,TGTGCCAGCAGTTACAAAACGGGAGGCTACGAGACCCAGTACTTC
TRBV2,-,TRBJ2-3,CASTGIITDTQYF,TGTGCCAGCACAGGCATCATCACAGATACGCAGTATTTT